Listed here are 28 T cell receptor beta chains from one sample, sequenced in a study of shared clonotypes between healthy human individuals. Profiling relied on immunoSEQ multiplex PCR, and the TCRdb table lists in-frame clones only, not all of them. The sample records about 610,000 clones, about 96% being singletons. Specimen: naive CD4+ T cells sorted from blood. Subset meaning: CD45RA+ positively selected. The receptors stem from a woman aged 25 to 39 in good health.

The rearrangement links TRBV19 to TRBJ1-1, with no clear D. V lost 8 bases and J lost 11, with 21 bases in between. Germline V gives CDR1 LNHDA, CDR2 SQIVND (reference sequence). The CDR3 is 13 amino acids. The CDR3 spells CASEGWRGRVAFF. CDR3 in DNA: TGTGCCAGTGAGGGTTGGAGAGGCCGGGTGGCTTTCTTT.

This clone was counted once. The J gene is TRBJ1-2, the V gene TRBV6-5, with D unresolved. There are 14 residues in the CDR3. CDR1 and CDR2 from the germline V gene are MNHEY and SVGAGI. V lost 0 bases to trimming and J lost 3 bases, with 8 bases between them. The CDR3 is CASSYSRRHYGYTF. The CDR3 nucleotides read TGTGCCAGCAGTTACTCGAGACGGCACTATGGCTACACCTTC.

The chain employs TRBV18 and TRBJ2-7; tentative D call: TRBD2 (6 bases). Germline CDR1 is KGHSH and CDR2 is LQKENI. The CDR3 is 15 residues long. Trimming took 6 bases from V and 1 from J, leaving 16 bases between them. In nucleotides, the CDR3 is TGTGCCAGCTCGGGAAGGGGTAGCGGATCCTACGAGCAGTACTTC. It is translated as CASSGRGSGSYEQYF.

The rearrangement uses TRBV19 and TRBJ2-7, with TRBD2 identical over 13 bases. In germline, CDR1 is LNHDA, CDR2 SQIVND (reference sequence). Trimming cost V 5 bases and J 7 bases; bases outside gene matches: 8. CDR3 length equals 15 residues. Here the CDR3 reads CASSATSGRAGEQYF. The CDR3 DNA sequence: TGTGCCAGTAGTGCCACTAGCGGGAGGGCCGGGGAGCAGTACTTC.

J is TRBJ2-1 and V is TRBV18, with 8 bases identical to TRBD1. V trimming: 4 bases; J trimming: 9 bases; junction bases outside the gene matches: 17. The CDR3 is 17 residues long. In germline, CDR1 is KGHSH, CDR2 LQKENI. Written as DNA, the CDR3 is TGTGCCAGCTCACGGCAGGGACAGGCGTCCTACAATGGTGAGCAGTTCTTC. As protein: CASSRQGQASYNGEQFF. Filled out from reference TRBV18 and TRBJ2-1, the complete variable domain reads NAGVMQNPRHLVRRRGQEARLRCSPMKGHSHVYWYRQLPEEGLKFMVYLQKENIIDESGMPKERFSAEFPKEGPSILRIQQVVRGDSAAYFCASSRQGQASYNGEQFFGPGTRLTVL.

J is TRBJ2-7 and V is TRBV12-2; TRBD2, the table's D call, was not compared with the DNA. TRBV12-2 is a recognized pseudogene. This CDR3 spans 14 amino acids. The DNA of the CDR3 is TGTGCAAGTCGCTTAGAAACTCTGCGGGGCGAGCAGTACTTC. It yields the protein CASRLETLRGEQYF.

The V and J genes are TRBV10-3 and TRBJ2-1; D is undetermined. Germline CDR1 and CDR2: ENHRY and SYGVKD. CDR3 length: 15 amino acids. V was pared by 1 base and J by 0 bases, with 7 bases between. The CDR3, as DNA: TGTGCCATCAGTGAGTTAAAGAGCTCCTACAATGAGCAGTTCTTC. Residues: CAISELKSSYNEQFF.

The chain is built from TRBV28 and TRBJ2-1; TRBD2 aligns across 10 bases. The CDR3 contains 16 residues. Germline-derived CDR1 and CDR2 are MDHEN and SYDVKM. The V gene end was trimmed by 2 bases and the J gene end by 5 bases; junction bases not matched to a gene: 6. The CDR3 region is CASSLVGLAHDNEQFF. The CDR3 nucleotides are TGTGCCAGCAGTTTAGTGGGACTAGCGCACGACAATGAGCAGTTCTTC.

The chain couples TRBV28 to TRBJ1-5, with 7 positions matching TRBD1. The CDR3 is 15 residues long. V lost 6 bases to trimming and J lost 0 bases; unmatched junction nucleotides: 5. Germline CDR1 reads MDHEN; CDR2 reads SYDVKM. The CDR3 nucleotides are TGTGCCAGCAGAAAGGGACAGAATAGCAATCAGCCCCAGCATTTT. It yields the protein CASRKGQNSNQPQHF.

This rearrangement joins TRBV10-2 to TRBJ1-3; weak D call: TRBD1 (5 bases). The CDR3 contains 16 residues. V was pared by 4 bases and J by 0 bases, with 13 bases between. CDR1 and CDR2 from the germline V gene are WSHSY and SAAADI. The CDR3 DNA sequence: TGCGCCAGCAGTGGAAGGGACGACAGCTCTGGAAACACCATATATTTT. The encoded protein is CASSGRDDSSGNTIYF.

The rearrangement links TRBV27 to TRBJ1-5; D is perhaps TRBD1 (6 bases). This CDR3 has 15 amino acids. Germline values: CDR1 MNHEY, CDR2 SMNVEV (reference sequence). Trimming stripped 6 bases from V and 0 bases from J, with 12 bases between. CDR3 nucleotides: TGTGCCAGCAGGACTGGACAGCATAGCAATCAGCCCCAGCATTTT. Translated, it gives CASRTGQHSNQPQHF.

The chain joins TRBV5-8 to TRBJ2-7; TRBD2 is a possible D gene (5 bases). With 5 bases removed from V and 2 bases from J, the gap between germline ends came to 11 bases. Germline values: CDR1 SGHTS, CDR2 YDEGEE. CDR3 length: 13 amino acids. CDR3 nucleotides: TGTGCCAGCAGGGAAGGACTTACCTACGAGCAGTACTTC. Translation: CASREGLTYEQYF.

The chain carries TRBV5-1 and TRBJ2-2; D ambiguous. Trimming shortened V by 0 bases and J by 2 bases, and 8 bases separated the two germline ends. The CDR3 spans 15 residues. Looked up from germline, CDR1 is SGHRS and CDR2 is YFSETQ. The CDR3 DNA is TGCGCCAGCAGCTTGGATGGGATCAACACCGGGGAGCTGTTTTTT. It encodes CASSLDGINTGELFF.

The V and J genes are TRBV28 and TRBJ1-2, with D maybe TRBD1 (5 bases). The CDR3 covers 16 residues. Germline V lookup: CDR1 MDHEN, CDR2 SYDVKM. The ends were cut back, 2 bases at V and 4 bases at J, with 17 bases in the middle. The chain's CDR3 is CASSLAGGGEIYGYTF. In nucleotides, the CDR3 is TGTGCCAGCAGTTTAGCCGGTGGGGGGGAAATCTATGGCTACACCTTC.

The table lists this clone with a count of one. The chain employs TRBV30 and TRBJ2-7; D uncertain. The V gene lost 2 bases and the J gene lost 6 bases, with 11 bases spanning the gap. The CDR3 length is 12 residues. The germline CDR1 and CDR2 sequences are GTSNPN and SVGIG (reference sequence). The CDR3 is CAWSRAPGEQYF. CDR3 coding DNA: TGTGCCTGGAGTAGGGCACCGGGCGAGCAGTACTTC.

This rearrangement joins TRBV5-1 to TRBJ2-5; no definite D call. The germline V and J ends were trimmed by 4 bases and 1 base, with 8 bases remaining between them. The germline gives CDR1 SGHRS, CDR2 YFSETQ. The CDR3 is 13 residues long. The CDR3 DNA follows: TGCGCCAGCAGCCAGGACGGCCAAGAGACCCAGTACTTC. This translates into CASSQDGQETQYF.

Worth noting for this clone: Distinct nucleotide sequences in the sample also encode this CDR3. V and J are TRBV7-9 and TRBJ2-7, with 15 bases that match TRBD2. In germline, CDR1 is SEHNR, CDR2 FQNEAQ (reference sequence). The CDR3 is 17 residues long. The V gene end was trimmed by 3 bases and the J gene end by 0 bases; junction bases not matched to a gene: 3. As DNA, the CDR3 is TGTGCCAGCAGCTTGGGACTAGCGGGAGGTAGCTCCTACGAGCAGTACTTC. Protein product: CASSLGLAGGSSYEQYF.

The CDR3 DNA follows: TGCAGCGTTGCCAGGGGTACACTGAACACTGAAGCTTTCTTT. Translated: CSVARGTLNTEAFF. This chain connects TRBV29-1 to TRBJ1-1; D might be TRBD1 (6 bases). V lost 4 bases and J 0 bases, leaving 12 bases between the germline ends. The CDR3 sequence is 14 residues long. Per the germline V gene, CDR1 is SQVTM and CDR2 is ANQGSEA.

The sample holds one count of this clone. In DNA form, the CDR3 reads TGTGCCAGCAGACAGCAACTAAATCAGCCCCAGCATTTT. Amino acids: CASRQQLNQPQHF. The rearrangement joins TRBV28 to TRBJ1-5; D remains ambiguous. The V gene lost 6 bases and the J gene lost 4 bases, with 10 bases spanning the gap. This CDR3 comprises 13 residues. Germline V CDR1 and CDR2: MDHEN, SYDVKM.

The chain couples TRBV6-5 to TRBJ2-2; perhaps D is TRBD1 or TRBD2 (6 bases each). Trimming left V 7 bases short and J 9 bases short, with 12 bases between. There are 12 residues in the CDR3. The germline V gene has CDR1 MNHEY and CDR2 SVGAGI. CDR3 DNA sequence: TGTGCCAGCATGACGGGGGCCCGGGAGCTGTTTTTT. It is translated as CASMTGARELFF.

Details on this clone: This sample also contains other DNA sequences that code for the same CDR3. The gene calls are TRBV6-1 and TRBJ2-3; D is unresolved. The CDR3 length is 13 residues. V was clipped by 3 bases and J by 1 base, with 5 bases between them. Germline CDR1 is MNHNS and CDR2 is SASEGT. The CDR3: CASSDRGTDTQYF. CDR3 DNA sequence: TGTGCCAGCAGTGATAGGGGCACAGATACGCAGTATTTT.

V is TRBV7-9 and J is TRBJ2-3, with 9 bases matching TRBD2. CDR1 is SEHNR, CDR2 FQNEAQ, per germline (reference sequence). After removal of 5 bases from V and 2 bases from J, the junction contained 5 bases not matched to a gene. This CDR3 spans 15 amino acids. Here the CDR3 DNA reads TGTGCCAGCAGCCCGAGACTAGCGGCCACAGATACGCAGTATTTT. This gives the protein CASSPRLAATDTQYF.

The chain couples TRBV27 to TRBJ2-1; TRBD1 matches 8 bases. The CDR3 length is 16 residues. Germline trimming cut 4 bases from V and 4 bases from J; bases unmatched to any gene: 9. The V gene's germline CDR1 is MNHEY and CDR2 SMNVEV (reference sequence). The CDR3 loop reads CASSSGQGELYNEQFF. Here the CDR3 DNA reads TGTGCCAGCAGTTCCGGACAGGGCGAATTGTACAATGAGCAGTTCTTC.

J is TRBJ2-5 and V is TRBV19; a weak D match, TRBD2 (6 bases). CDR1 LNHDA and CDR2 SQIVND come from the germline V gene (reference sequence). The CDR3 is made up of 17 amino acids. The V and J ends lost 5 bases and 5 bases respectively, with 24 bases between them. DNA for the CDR3: TGTGCCAGTAGTGCCGGACCTGGCCTAGCGACGGGGGAGACCCAGTACTTC. Its protein product is CASSAGPGLATGETQYF. The variable domain in full, with the rest retrieved from reference TRBV19 and TRBJ2-5, is DGGITQSPKYLFRKEGQNVTLSCEQNLNHDAMYWYRQDPGQGLRLIYYSQIVNDFQKGDIAEGYSVSREKKESFPLTVTSAQKNPTAFYLCASSAGPGLATGETQYFGPGTRLLVL.

This clone occurred once. The gene calls are TRBV5-5 and TRBJ1-1; D is undetermined. The CDR3 runs 12 residues. V was clipped by 4 bases and J by 3 bases, with 7 bases between them. In germline, CDR1 is SGHKS, CDR2 YYEKEE (reference sequence). The CDR3 protein is CASSDPDTEAFF. The CDR3 DNA reads TGTGCCAGCAGCGATCCGGACACTGAAGCTTTCTTT.

The genes are TRBV2 and TRBJ1-1, with D possibly being TRBD1 (5 bases). Germline loops: CDR1 SNHLY, CDR2 FYNNEI. Trimming shortened V by 9 bases and J by 1 base, and 9 bases separated the two germline ends. The CDR3 has 12 amino acids. The CDR3 region has the DNA TGTGCCAGGGGGAGGGGGAACACTGAAGCTTTCTTT. Encoded protein: CARGRGNTEAFF.

This chain uses TRBV19 with TRBJ2-4; D is perhaps TRBD1 (5 bases). V shed 6 bases and J shed 3 bases, with 15 bases lying between them. CDR1 and CDR2 (germline): LNHDA, SQIVND (reference sequence). The CDR3 loop spans 15 amino acids. The DNA for the CDR3 is TGTGCCAGTAGAAACTACAGGTCAGGCAAAAACATTCAGTACTTC. Amino acids: CASRNYRSGKNIQYF.

In its sample, this clone was seen a few times. The chain carries TRBV19 and TRBJ2-7, with D perhaps matching TRBD1 or TRBD2 (5 bases each). The CDR3 has 14 residues. Germline CDR1 is LNHDA and CDR2 is SQIVND (reference sequence). The V end was cut by 5 bases, the J end by 5 bases, with 16 bases between. CDR3 region: CASSRDGTRNEQYF. The CDR3 coding sequence is TGTGCCAGTAGTCGCGACGGGACGAGGAACGAGCAGTACTTC.